These 25 T cell receptor beta chains were all obtained from the same sample, sequenced in a study of shared clonotypes between healthy human individuals. TCRdb's copy holds only in-frame clones and misses some; the assay was immunoSEQ multiplex PCR. Of 600,000 to 700,000 clones in the sample, 73% were seen once. The source material was memory CD4+ T cells sorted from blood. As to subset: CD45RA-negative fraction. These receptors all stem from a woman younger than 45 in good health.

V gene TRBV27 combines with J gene TRBJ2-2; D is ambiguous. CDR1 MNHEY and CDR2 SMNVEV come from the germline V gene (reference sequence). The V end lost 3 bases, the J end lost 4 bases, and 9 bases lay between the germline ends. The CDR3 covers 14 residues. This chain's CDR3 is CASSFNLLTGELFF. The CDR3 DNA sequence: TGTGCCAGCAGTTTTAATCTTCTCACCGGGGAGCTGTTTTTT.

A remark on this clone: In the same sample, other DNA sequences code for this CDR3. Written as DNA, the CDR3 is TGTGCCAGCAGTCCTTCTAGGGGATACGAGCAGTACTTC. Amino acid sequence: CASSPSRGYEQYF. The rearrangement uses TRBV28 and TRBJ2-7; tentatively, D is TRBD1 (5 bases). The germline V gene has CDR1 MDHEN and CDR2 SYDVKM. The length of the CDR3 is 13 residues. V was clipped by 5 bases and J by 4 bases, with 12 bases between them.

This clone has ten or more counts. The same CDR3 is also encoded by other DNA sequences in this sample. This rearrangement joins TRBV15 to TRBJ2-7, with 8 bases aligning to TRBD2. Germline CDR1 is LNHNV and CDR2 is YYDKDF (reference sequence). With V trimmed by 0 bases and J by 3 bases, 7 bases remained unmatched. This CDR3 is 16 amino acids long. The DNA of the CDR3 is TGTGCCACCAGCAGAGATTTAGCGGGAACTTTCTACGAGCAGTACTTC. Amino acids: CATSRDLAGTFYEQYF. Using reference TRBV15 and TRBJ2-7 for the parts outside the CDR3, the full variable domain is DAMVIQNPRYQVTQFGKPVTLSCSQTLNHNVMYWYQQKSSQAPKLLFHYYDKDFNNEADTPDNFQSRRPNTSFCFLDIRSPGLGDTAMYLCATSRDLAGTFYEQYFGPGTRLTVT.

The genes are TRBV18 and TRBJ1-2, with D tentatively TRBD1 (5 bases). The CDR3 length is 15 residues. Germline V CDR1 and CDR2: KGHSH, LQKENI. V gave up 2 bases and J gave up 5 bases, with 15 bases separating them. The CDR3 here is CASSPGDFLQYGYTF. The CDR3, as DNA: TGTGCCAGCTCACCAGGGGACTTTCTCCAATATGGCTACACCTTC.

This clone has a count of ten or more. The chain carries TRBV28 and TRBJ2-2; 12 positions match TRBD1. Looked up from germline, CDR1 is MDHEN and CDR2 is SYDVKM. Losses at the gene ends were 6 bases for V and 7 bases for J; bases not matched to a gene: 6. This CDR3 has 15 residues. CDR3 residues: CASSSGTGGFGELFF. DNA for the CDR3: TGTGCCAGCAGCTCCGGGACAGGGGGCTTCGGGGAGCTGTTTTTT.

The chain couples TRBV27 to TRBJ2-1; TRBD1 aligns across 7 bases. V was pared by 6 bases and J by 2 bases, with 7 bases of the junction left unmatched. CDR3 length equals 15 residues. The germline CDR1 and CDR2 sequences are MNHEY and SMNVEV (reference sequence). DNA of the CDR3: TGTGCCAGCAGGACCGGGACAGTTACCTACAATGAGCAGTTCTTC. As protein: CASRTGTVTYNEQFF.

The chain is built from TRBV19 and TRBJ1-2, with a tentative D call TRBD1 (6 bases). Germline V lookup: CDR1 LNHDA, CDR2 SQIVND (reference sequence). Trimming pared 8 bases from V and 0 bases from J, leaving 13 bases between. The CDR3 contains 14 residues. For the CDR3, the DNA is TGTGCCAGTCATACAGGGACCCCTAACTATGGCTACACCTTC. Translated: CASHTGTPNYGYTF. The entire variable domain, with the rest obtained from reference TRBV19 and TRBJ1-2, is as follows: DGGITQSPKYLFRKEGQNVTLSCEQNLNHDAMYWYRQDPGQGLRLIYYSQIVNDFQKGDIAEGYSVSREKKESFPLTVTSAQKNPTAFYLCASHTGTPNYGYTFGSGTRLTVV.

This clone has more than one count but fewer than ten. The CDR3 DNA follows: TGTGCCGCAGGGGACGGGATCAACCAAGAGACCCAGTACTTC. As protein: CAAGDGINQETQYF. The chain links TRBV30 to TRBJ2-5, with D possibly being TRBD1 (6 bases). Germline assignment: CDR1 GTSNPN and CDR2 SVGIG (reference sequence). V shed 8 bases and J shed 0 bases, with 16 bases lying between them. The CDR3 is 14 amino acids.

This clone has a handful of counts. This sequence joins TRBV11-3 and TRBJ1-1; tentative D call: TRBD1 (5 bases). V was trimmed by 1 base and J by 4 bases, leaving 10 bases between them. Germline V gene sequence: CDR1 SGHNT, CDR2 YENEEA. The CDR3 is 14 residues long. CDR3 bases: TGTGCCAGCAGCTTAGTTGGGGGAGTCACTGAAGCTTTCTTT. Protein: CASSLVGGVTEAFF. The variable domain in full, with the rest retrieved from reference TRBV11-3 and TRBJ1-1, is EAGVVQSPRYKIIEKKQPVAFWCNPISGHNTLYWYLQNLGQGPELLIRYENEEAVDDSQLPKDRFSAERLKGVDSTLKIQPAELGDSAVYLCASSLVGGVTEAFFGQGTRLTVV.

This clone has a handful of counts. The rearrangement uses TRBV15 and TRBJ1-4, with a tentative D call TRBD1 (5 bases). Trimming took off 0 bases at V and 6 bases at J, with 11 bases between the two ends. The CDR3 sequence is 15 residues long. Germline V gives CDR1 LNHNV, CDR2 YYDKDF (reference sequence). CDR3 sequence (DNA): TGTGCCACCAGCAGAGATTCCTCAGGGTATGAAAAACTGTTTTTT. Translating it yields CATSRDSSGYEKLFF. The whole variable domain, filled in from reference TRBV15 and TRBJ1-4, reads DAMVIQNPRYQVTQFGKPVTLSCSQTLNHNVMYWYQQKSSQAPKLLFHYYDKDFNNEADTPDNFQSRRPNTSFCFLDIRSPGLGDTAMYLCATSRDSSGYEKLFFGSGTQLSVL.

The chain couples TRBV5-5 to TRBJ2-3; either TRBD1 or TRBD2 may fit D (5 bases each). Trimming stripped 0 bases from V and 3 bases from J, with 17 bases between. This CDR3 contains 17 residues. Germline CDR1 SGHKS, CDR2 YYEKEE (reference sequence). Here the CDR3 reads CASSLVVGVRETDTQYF. The DNA for the CDR3 is TGTGCCAGCAGCTTGGTAGTTGGGGTCAGGGAGACAGATACGCAGTATTTT.

This clone occurred once. The chain joins TRBV30 to TRBJ2-2, with D possibly called TRBD1 or TRBD2 (5 bases each). Looked up from germline, CDR1 is GTSNPN and CDR2 is SVGIG (reference sequence). The CDR3 length is 15 residues. V lost 0 bases and J 4 bases, leaving 12 bases between the germline ends. The CDR3 region is CAWSVLLGTTGELFF. DNA for the CDR3: TGTGCCTGGAGTGTACTGTTAGGGACCACCGGGGAGCTGTTTTTT.

The chain is built from TRBV4-1 and TRBJ2-7, with 13 nucleotides matching TRBD2. Trimming took 4 bases from V and 3 from J; bases not matched to a gene: 6. The germline gives CDR1 MGHRA, CDR2 YSYEKL. The CDR3 is made up of 16 amino acids. The CDR3 region has the DNA TGCGCCAGCAGCCCGCGACTAGCGGGAGGTAGCTACGAGCAGTACTTC. Amino acid sequence: CASSPRLAGGSYEQYF.

The rearrangement joins TRBV4-1 to TRBJ2-1; 11 nucleotides match TRBD2. V gave up 2 bases and J gave up 6 bases; unmatched junction bases: 6. CDR3 size: 16 residues. Germline assignment: CDR1 MGHRA and CDR2 YSYEKL. CDR3 amino acids: CASSQTSGRRGNEQFF. As DNA, the CDR3 is TGCGCCAGCAGCCAAACTAGCGGGAGACGTGGCAATGAGCAGTTCTTC.

The V and J genes are TRBV6-5 and TRBJ1-3, with TRBD1 matching over 8 bases. In germline, CDR1 is MNHEY, CDR2 SVGAGI. This CDR3 region has 15 residues. The J segment lost 2 bases and the V segment lost 6 bases, leaving 6 bases of the junction unmatched. CDR3 bases: TGTGCCAGCAGGAAGACAGGGGAGCCTGGAAACACCATATATTTT. This gives the protein CASRKTGEPGNTIYF.

The rearrangement joins TRBV2 to TRBJ1-5, with 7 positions matching TRBD1. This CDR3 has 15 residues. The germline CDR1 and CDR2 sequences are SNHLY and FYNNEI. The ends lost 5 bases at V and 4 bases at J; junction bases unmatched: 8. For the CDR3, the DNA is TGTGCCAGCAGTTATCGACAGGGAAAGAATCAGCCCCAGCATTTT. Translating gives CASSYRQGKNQPQHF. Based on the CDR3 plus reference TRBV2 and TRBJ1-5, the full variable domain is EPEVTQTPSHQVTQMGQEVILRCVPISNHLYFYWYRQILGQKVEFLVSFYNNEISEKSEIFDDQFSVERPDGSNFTLKIRSTKLEDSAMYFCASSYRQGKNQPQHFGDGTRLSIL.

The rearrangement links TRBV5-1 to TRBJ1-1; a weak D match, TRBD1 (5 bases). Germline lookup yields CDR1 SGHRS and CDR2 YFSETQ. The CDR3 length is 14 residues. V gave up 0 bases and J gave up 5 bases, with 11 bases separating them. The CDR3 DNA is TGCGCCAGCAGCTTGGGCAGGGATTTTACTGAAGCTTTCTTT. It is translated as CASSLGRDFTEAFF.

The chain recombines TRBV19 with TRBJ2-2; the D gene could be TRBD1 or TRBD2 (5 bases each). V shed 4 bases and J shed 6 bases, with 15 bases lying between them. The CDR3 runs to 15 residues. The germline CDR1 and CDR2 sequences are LNHDA and SQIVND (reference sequence). The CDR3 is CASSSQGPLSGELFF. The CDR3 DNA reads as TGTGCCAGTAGTAGTCAGGGACCTCTTTCCGGGGAGCTGTTTTTT. Full variable domain (missing parts from reference TRBV19 and TRBJ2-2): DGGITQSPKYLFRKEGQNVTLSCEQNLNHDAMYWYRQDPGQGLRLIYYSQIVNDFQKGDIAEGYSVSREKKESFPLTVTSAQKNPTAFYLCASSSQGPLSGELFFGEGSRLTVL.

This clone was counted at least ten times. This sequence joins TRBV29-1 and TRBJ1-2; D unclear. V lost 3 bases and J 2 bases, leaving 4 bases between the germline ends. The CDR3 is 11 residues long. Per germline, CDR1 SQVTM and CDR2 ANQGSEA. This CDR3 reads CSVDGNYGYTF. CDR3 nucleotide sequence: TGCAGCGTTGACGGAAACTATGGCTACACCTTC.

The chain is built from TRBV29-1 and TRBJ2-7, with D perhaps assigned TRBD1 or TRBD2 (5 bases each). Germline CDR1 is SQVTM and CDR2 is ANQGSEA. Trimming shortened V by 7 bases and J by 6 bases, and 25 bases separated the two germline ends. This CDR3 has 15 amino acids. The DNA of the CDR3 is TGCAGCGCCGGGGACCCACCGAAGATCCTTGGCGAGCAGTACTTC. It specifies CSAGDPPKILGEQYF.

V and J are TRBV7-8 and TRBJ2-7; TRBD2 matches at 12 bases. This CDR3 contains 15 residues. Losses at the gene ends were 5 bases for V and 6 bases for J; bases not matched to a gene: 8. Germline V lookup: CDR1 SGHVS, CDR2 FQNEAQ. The CDR3 here is CASSLRLAGAREQYF. The CDR3 DNA sequence: TGTGCCAGCAGCCTAAGACTAGCGGGAGCACGCGAGCAGTACTTC.

This clone was seen at least ten times. The chain recombines TRBV30 with TRBJ2-7; D not certain. The germline V gene has CDR1 GTSNPN and CDR2 SVGIG (reference sequence). This CDR3 has 13 residues. V was clipped by 5 bases and J by 7 bases, with 18 bases between them. CDR3 bases: TGTGCCTGGTCCCACTCCGGACCTCCTGAGCAGTACTTC. Encoded protein: CAWSHSGPPEQYF.

This clone was seen at least ten times. This chain connects TRBV7-2 to TRBJ2-5; the match to TRBD2 covers 8 bases. CDR1 and CDR2 from the germline V gene are SGHTA and FQGNSA. J gave up 7 bases and V 1 base, and 14 bases lay outside the gene matches. This CDR3 spans 17 amino acids. Here the CDR3 DNA reads TGTGCCAGCAGCTTAGTACTAGCGCTAACCGGGGGGGGGACCCAGTACTTC. It specifies CASSLVLALTGGGTQYF.

Of note for this clone: This CDR3 is also generated by other DNA sequences in the sample. This chain joins TRBV6-1 and TRBJ1-5; 8 positions agree with TRBD1. Trimming cost V 4 bases and J 0 bases; bases outside gene matches: 2. The CDR3 is 15 residues long. The germline V gene has CDR1 MNHNS and CDR2 SASEGT. CDR3 coding DNA: TGTGCCAGCAGTGGAGGACAGGGTAGCAATCAGCCCCAGCATTTT. Encoded protein: CASSGGQGSNQPQHF.

The chain uses TRBV30 and TRBJ1-2; 9 nucleotides agree with TRBD1. This CDR3 is built from 14 residues. The germline CDR1 and CDR2 sequences are GTSNPN and SVGIG (reference sequence). J was trimmed by 6 bases and V by 8 bases; bases with no gene match: 13. CDR3 region: CATTPGQGFDGYTF. The CDR3 DNA sequence: TGTGCCACCACCCCGGGACAGGGTTTCGATGGCTACACCTTC.